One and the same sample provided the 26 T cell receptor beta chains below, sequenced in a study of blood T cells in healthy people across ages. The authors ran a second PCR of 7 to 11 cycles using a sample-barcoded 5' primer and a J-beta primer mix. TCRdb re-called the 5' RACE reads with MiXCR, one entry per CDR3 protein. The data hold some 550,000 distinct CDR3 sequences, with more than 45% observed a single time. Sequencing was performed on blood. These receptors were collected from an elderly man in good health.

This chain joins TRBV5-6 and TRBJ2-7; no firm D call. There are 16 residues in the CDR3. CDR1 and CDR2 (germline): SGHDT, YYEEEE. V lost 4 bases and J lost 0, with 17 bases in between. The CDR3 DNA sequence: TGTGCCAGCAGCCGGTTGGGTTCACGCGGCTCCTACGAGCAGTACTTC. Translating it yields CASSRLGSRGSYEQYF.

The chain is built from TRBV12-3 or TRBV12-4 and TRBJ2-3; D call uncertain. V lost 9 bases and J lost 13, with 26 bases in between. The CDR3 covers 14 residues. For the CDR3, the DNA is TGTGCCAGTCGCTCTCGACTGGGGTCAGATGTGGAGTATTTT. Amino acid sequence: CASRSRLGSDVEYF.

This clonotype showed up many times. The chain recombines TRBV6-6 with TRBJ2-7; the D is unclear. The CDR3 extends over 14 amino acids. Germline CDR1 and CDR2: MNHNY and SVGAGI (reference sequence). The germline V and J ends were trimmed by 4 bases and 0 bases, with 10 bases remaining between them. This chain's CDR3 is CASSSPGPSYEQYF. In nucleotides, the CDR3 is TGTGCCAGCAGTTCTCCGGGCCCCTCCTACGAGCAGTACTTC.

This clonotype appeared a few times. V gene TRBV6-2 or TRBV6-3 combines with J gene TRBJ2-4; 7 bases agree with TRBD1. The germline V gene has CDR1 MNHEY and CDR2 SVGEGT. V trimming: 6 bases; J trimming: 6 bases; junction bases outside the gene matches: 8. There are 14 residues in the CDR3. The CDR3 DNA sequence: TGTGCCAGCAGCCGATGGGACAGCGGAAACATTCAGTACTTC. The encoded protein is CASSRWDSGNIQYF.

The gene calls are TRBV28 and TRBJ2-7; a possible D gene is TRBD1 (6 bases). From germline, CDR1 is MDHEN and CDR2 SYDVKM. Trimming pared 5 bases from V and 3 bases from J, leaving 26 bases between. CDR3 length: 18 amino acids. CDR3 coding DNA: TGTGCCAGCAGTAGTATCAACTACAGGGAATCGGTAGGCTACGAGCAGTACTTC. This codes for CASSSINYRESVGYEQYF.

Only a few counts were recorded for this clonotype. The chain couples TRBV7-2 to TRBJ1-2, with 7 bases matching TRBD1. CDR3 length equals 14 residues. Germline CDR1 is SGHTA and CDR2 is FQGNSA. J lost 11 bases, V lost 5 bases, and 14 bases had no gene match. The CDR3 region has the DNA TGTGCCAGCAGCACTAACCGGGACAGAAAGTGGTACACCTTC. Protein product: CASSTNRDRKWYTF.

CDR3 nucleotide sequence: TGTGCCAGCTCACCAAAATGGGCGAGGGGGATCTCCTACAATGAGCAGTACTTC. Translation: CASSPKWARGISYNEQYF. This chain links TRBV18 with TRBJ2-1; a weak D match, TRBD1 (6 bases). The end of the DNA is better explained by TRBJ2-7, so the J call may be wrong. CDR1 is KGHSH and CDR2 is LQKENI in the germline V gene. The CDR3 is 18 amino acids.

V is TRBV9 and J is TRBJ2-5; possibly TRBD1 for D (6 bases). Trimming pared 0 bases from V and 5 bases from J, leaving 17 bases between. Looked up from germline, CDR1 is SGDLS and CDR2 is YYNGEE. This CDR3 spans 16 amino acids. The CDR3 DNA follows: TGTGCCAGCAGCGTAGACGATGGGGGCGAATGGGAGACCCAGTACTTC. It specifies CASSVDDGGEWETQYF.

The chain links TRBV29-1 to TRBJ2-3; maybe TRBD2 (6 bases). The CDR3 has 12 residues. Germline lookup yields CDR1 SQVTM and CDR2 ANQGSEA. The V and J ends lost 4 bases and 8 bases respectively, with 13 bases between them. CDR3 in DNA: TGCAGCGTTGGGTCCGGGAGTGGTACGCAGTATTTT. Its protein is CSVGSGSGTQYF.

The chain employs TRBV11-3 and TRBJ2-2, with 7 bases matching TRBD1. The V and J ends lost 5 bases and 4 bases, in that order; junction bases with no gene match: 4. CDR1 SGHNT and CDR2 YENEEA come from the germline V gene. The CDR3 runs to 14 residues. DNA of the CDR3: TGTGCCAGCAGCCTTACAGGGGCCACCGGGGAGCTGTTTTTT. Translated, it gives CASSLTGATGELFF.

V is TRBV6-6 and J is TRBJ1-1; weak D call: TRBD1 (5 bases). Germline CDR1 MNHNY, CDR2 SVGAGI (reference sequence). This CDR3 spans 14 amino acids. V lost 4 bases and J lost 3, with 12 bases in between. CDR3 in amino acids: CASSFGGRYTEAFF. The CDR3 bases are TGTGCCAGCAGTTTTGGGGGACGGTACACTGAAGCTTTCTTT.

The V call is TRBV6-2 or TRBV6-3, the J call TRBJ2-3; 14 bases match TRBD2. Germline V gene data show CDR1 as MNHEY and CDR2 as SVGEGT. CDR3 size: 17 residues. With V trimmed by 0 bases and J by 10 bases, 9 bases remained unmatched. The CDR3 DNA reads TGTGCCAGCAGTTACTCGGGACTAGCGGGAGATTCTCGGGCGCAGTATTTT. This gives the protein CASSYSGLAGDSRAQYF.

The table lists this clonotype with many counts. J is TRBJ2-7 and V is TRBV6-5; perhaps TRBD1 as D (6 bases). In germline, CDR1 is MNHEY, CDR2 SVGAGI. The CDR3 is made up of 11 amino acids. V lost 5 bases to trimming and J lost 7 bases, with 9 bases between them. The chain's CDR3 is CASSNRAEQYF. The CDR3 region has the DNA TGTGCCAGCAGTAACAGGGCTGAGCAGTACTTC.

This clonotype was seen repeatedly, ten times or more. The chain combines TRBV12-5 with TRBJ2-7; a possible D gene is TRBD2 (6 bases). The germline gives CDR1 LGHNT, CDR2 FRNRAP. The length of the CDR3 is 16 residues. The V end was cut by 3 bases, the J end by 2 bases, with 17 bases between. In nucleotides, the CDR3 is TGTGCTAGTGGTTTAAGTGCGGGACCAAACCCCTACGAGCAGTACTTC. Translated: CASGLSAGPNPYEQYF. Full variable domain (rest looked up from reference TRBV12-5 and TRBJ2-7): DARVTQTPRHKVTEMGQEVTMRCQPILGHNTVFWYRQTMMQGLELLAYFRNRAPLDDSGMPKDRFSAEMPDATLATLKIQPSEPRDSAVYFCASGLSAGPNPYEQYFGPGTRLTVT.

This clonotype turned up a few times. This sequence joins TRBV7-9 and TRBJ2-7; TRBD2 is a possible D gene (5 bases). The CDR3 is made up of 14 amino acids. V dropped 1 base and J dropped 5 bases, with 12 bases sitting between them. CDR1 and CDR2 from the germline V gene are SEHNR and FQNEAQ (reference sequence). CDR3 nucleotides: TGTGCCAGCAGCTTAGGAGGGTTGCCCAACGAGCAGTACTTC. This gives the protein CASSLGGLPNEQYF.

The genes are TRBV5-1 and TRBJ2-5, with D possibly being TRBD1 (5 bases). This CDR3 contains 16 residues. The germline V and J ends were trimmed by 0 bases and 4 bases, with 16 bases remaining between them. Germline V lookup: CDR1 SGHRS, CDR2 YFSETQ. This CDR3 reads CASSLDVPERGETQYF. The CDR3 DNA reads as TGCGCCAGCAGCTTGGACGTCCCCGAAAGGGGAGAGACCCAGTACTTC.

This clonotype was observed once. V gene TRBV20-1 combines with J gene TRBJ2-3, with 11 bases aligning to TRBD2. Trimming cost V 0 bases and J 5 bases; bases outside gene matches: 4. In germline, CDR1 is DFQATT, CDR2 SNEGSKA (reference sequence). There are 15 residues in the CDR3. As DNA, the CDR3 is TGCAGTGCTAGAGATCTAGCGGGAGGAAGAGATACGCAGTATTTT. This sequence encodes CSARDLAGGRDTQYF.

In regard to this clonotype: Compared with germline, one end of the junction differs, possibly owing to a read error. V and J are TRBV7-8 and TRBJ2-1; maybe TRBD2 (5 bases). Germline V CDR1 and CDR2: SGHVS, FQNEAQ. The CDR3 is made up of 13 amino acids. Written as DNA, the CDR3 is TGTGCCATCAGCGTCTGGCGAGGGAATGAGCAGTTCTTC. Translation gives CAISVWRGNEQFF.

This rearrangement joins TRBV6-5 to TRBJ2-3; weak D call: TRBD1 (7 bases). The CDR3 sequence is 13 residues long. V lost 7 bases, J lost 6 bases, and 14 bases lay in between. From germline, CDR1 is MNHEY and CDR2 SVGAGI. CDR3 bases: TGTGCCAGCAAGGAGGGGGCGGTGGATACGCAGTATTTT. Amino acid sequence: CASKEGAVDTQYF.

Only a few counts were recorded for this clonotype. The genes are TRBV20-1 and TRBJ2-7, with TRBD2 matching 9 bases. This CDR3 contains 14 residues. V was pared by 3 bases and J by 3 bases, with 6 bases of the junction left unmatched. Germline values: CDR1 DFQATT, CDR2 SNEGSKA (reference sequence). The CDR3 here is CSARAGTSFYEQYF. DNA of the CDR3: TGCAGTGCTAGGGCCGGGACTAGCTTCTACGAGCAGTACTTC.

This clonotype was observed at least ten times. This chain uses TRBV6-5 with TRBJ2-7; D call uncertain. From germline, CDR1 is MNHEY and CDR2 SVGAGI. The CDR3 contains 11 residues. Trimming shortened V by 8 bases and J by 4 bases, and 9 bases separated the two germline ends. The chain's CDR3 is CASQYGYEQYF. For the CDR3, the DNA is TGTGCCAGCCAATATGGGTACGAGCAGTACTTC.

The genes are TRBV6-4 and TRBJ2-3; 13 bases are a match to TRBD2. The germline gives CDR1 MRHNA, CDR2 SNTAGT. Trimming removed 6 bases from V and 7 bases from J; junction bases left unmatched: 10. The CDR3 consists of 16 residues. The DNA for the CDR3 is TGTGCCAGCAGGATCCCGGGACTAGCGGGGCTTCATACGCAGTATTTT. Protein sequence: CASRIPGLAGLHTQYF.

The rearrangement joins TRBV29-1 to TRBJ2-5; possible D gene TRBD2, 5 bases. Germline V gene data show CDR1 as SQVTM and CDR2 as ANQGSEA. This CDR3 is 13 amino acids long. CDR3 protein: CSAAEAPQETQYF. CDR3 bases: TGCAGTGCCGCGGAGGCCCCGCAAGAGACCCAGTACTTC.

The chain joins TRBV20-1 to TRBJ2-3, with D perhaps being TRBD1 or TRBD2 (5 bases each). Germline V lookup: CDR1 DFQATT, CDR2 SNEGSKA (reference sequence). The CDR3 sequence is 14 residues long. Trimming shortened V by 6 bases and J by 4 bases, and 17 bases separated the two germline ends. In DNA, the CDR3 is TGCAGTGCAGGAGATGGGACCCTCTCAGATACGCAGTATTTT. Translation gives CSAGDGTLSDTQYF.

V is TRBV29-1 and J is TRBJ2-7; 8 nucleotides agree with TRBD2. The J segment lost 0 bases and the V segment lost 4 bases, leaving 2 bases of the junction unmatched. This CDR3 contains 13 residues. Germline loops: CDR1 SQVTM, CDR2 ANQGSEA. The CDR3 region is CSVVLAASYEQYF. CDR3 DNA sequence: TGCAGCGTTGTACTAGCGGCCTCCTACGAGCAGTACTTC.

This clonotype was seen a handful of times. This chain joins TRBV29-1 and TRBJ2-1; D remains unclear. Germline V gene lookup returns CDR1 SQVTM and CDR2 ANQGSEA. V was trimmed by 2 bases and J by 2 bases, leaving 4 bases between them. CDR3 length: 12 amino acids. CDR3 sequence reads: CSVELAYNEQFF. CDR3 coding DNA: TGCAGCGTTGAATTGGCCTACAATGAGCAGTTCTTC.